This T cell receptor (beta chain) originates from a study of cytomegalovirus exposure and HLA in healthy donors. The V gene's germline CDR1 is KGHSH and CDR2 LQKENI. Trimming took off 0 bases at V and 1 base at J, with 7 bases between the two ends. This CDR3 comprises 14 residues. 60 Vbeta and 13 Jbeta primers were used in PCR. Clones were sequenced by immunoSEQ multiplex PCR, and TCRdb holds only the in-frame ones, with some missing. This sample yields 150,000 to 200,000 clones, of which about 80% are seen a single time; 2.2% belongs to the top ten. This clone was recorded a few times. The chain joins TRBV18 to TRBJ2-7; D remains unclear. This clonotype originated in a man in his forties or fifties in good health and CMV-seropositive. Sequenced input: PBMCs. CDR3 coding DNA: TGTGCCAGCTCACCACCGGCCCCGTCCTACGAGCAGTACTTC. Its translation: CASSPPAPSYEQYF. The whole variable domain, filled in from reference TRBV18 and TRBJ2-7, reads NAGVMQNPRHLVRRRGQEARLRCSPMKGHSHVYWYRQLPEEGLKFMVYLQKENIIDESGMPKERFSAEFPKEGPSILRIQQVVRGDSAAYFCASSPPAPSYEQYFGPGTRLTVT.